A single T cell receptor beta chain is shown here with its context. A few counts support this clone. Its antigen is unknown. Base-call qualities are not available, and no considerably larger clone is one nucleotide away. The sample originates from a study of shared clonotypes between healthy human individuals (dated by TCRdb to the early 2020s). For the wider study: Three men and two women, aged 18 to 49 years, made up the cohort. To estimate repertoire size and how much clonotype sharing occurs between individuals, the study deeply sequenced the blood TCR repertoires of five healthy adults. Libraries were prepared and TCR repertoires were sequenced by different laboratories using diverse techniques, in order to increase sequencing depth and limit assay-specific biases. Each donor's leukapheresis produced roughly between roughly 0.94 and 9.5 billion PBMCs.

The donors were healthy, HIV-negative adults who had no recently reported acute infections or vaccinations. Only Caucasian adults living in Nashville, Tennessee, USA were represented among the donors. For unsorted samples, 90 million or so PBMCs were counted and genomic DNA was extracted with the QIAamp DNA Blood Mini kit. After blood collection by leukapheresis, PBMCs were isolated using Ficoll-Histopaque density gradient centrifugation and then cryopreserved in the vapor phase of liquid nitrogen. The research as a whole found: Pairwise subsampling indicated that sequencing depth was expected to affect the degree of clonotype sharing among donors. Because the study included only a small number of donors, the genetic and exposure-history diversity represented was limited. Sampling was limited to blood, and TCR repertoires in tissue likely differ from TCR repertoires in blood.

CDR1 SEHNR and CDR2 FQNEAQ are derived from the germline V gene (reference sequence). V loses 5 bases of germline sequence and J loses 1 base, and the interval between the two ends is 9 bases. The CDR3 runs 14 residues from the cysteine to the phenylalanine. Only CDR3 DNA is held: 42 bases, read in frame from base 1. Using the deep immunoSEQ assay, TCR CDR3 regions were amplified from genomic DNA by multiplex PCR. Genomic DNA extracted from each cell subset was distributed evenly over all wells of several immunoSEQ 96-well plates, and each plate served as one replicate. Each replicate PCR for unsorted PBMC received roughly 300 ng genomic DNA, equal to 25,000 to 35,000 T cell genomes. Ten immunoSEQ deep assay plates were used to sequence the unsorted PBMC genomic DNA. Purified libraries were measured with a Qubit 3.0 fluorometer, size-checked on a Bioanalyzer 2100, and measured again with the KAPA Library Quantification kit. Each immunoSEQ 96-well plate was sequenced on its own single-read 150-cycle Illumina NextSeq 550 flow cell. The paper's processing steps were these. Because the immunoSEQ output included only junctional sequences and no quality scores, the filtering could not be the same as the filtering used for full-length reads. To assign V/J genes and CDR3, sequences were annotated using PyIR, a Python wrapper for IgBLAST v1.9, with IMGT germline references. Reads were filtered out if the reads had weak V/J assignments (E-value above 1e-6), no CDR3, stop codons, out-of-frame junctions, or ambiguous translated residues. V3J clonotypes were defined by identical inferred V gene, J gene, and CDR3 amino acid sequence. The percentage overlap between two repertoires was calculated by dividing the number of shared unique clonotypes by the size of the smaller repertoire. RTK rarefaction, the Chao1 estimator, and Recon v2.1 estimates of unobserved clonotypes were used to assess repertoire richness. This immuneACCESS table, as held by TCRdb, lists in-frame sequences with V and J called but not all clones. Of the missing ones, under half trace to an unresolved V gene in checked studies; the others have no known cause. V, J and clone size are taken as reported in that table, and D and trimming were inferred from the DNA itself. The sample data list 450,000 to 500,000 clones, and more than 75% of these were observed just once. The top ten hold around 12% of the sample.

The sequence came from a woman aged 35 to 49 in good health. Some clones in this sample may be carry-over from other donors' samples. The sample consisted of PBMCs. This chain joins TRBV7-9 to TRBJ1-3; no confident D gene assignment can be made. The CDR3 in this case is CASSHGPSGNTIYF. The nucleotide sequence reads as follows: TGTGCCAGCAGCCACGGCCCTTCTGGAAACACCATATATTTT. The entire variable domain, with the stretches around the CDR3 drawn from the reference TRBV7-9 and TRBJ1-3 proteins, is DTGVSQNPRHKITKRGQNVTFRCDPISEHNRLYWYRQTLGQGPEFLTYFQNEAQLEKSRLLSDRFSAERPKGSFSTLEIQRTEQGDSAMYLCASSHGPSGNTIYFGEGSWLTVV.